This T cell receptor beta chain was captured by sequencing in a study of T cell responses to AZD1222 COVID-19 vaccine. Germline lookup yields CDR1 LNHDA and CDR2 SQIVND (reference sequence). This CDR3 comprises 15 residues. V was trimmed by 7 bases and J by 2 bases, leaving 15 bases between them. Produced via immunoSEQ multiplex PCR; TCRdb's table is partial and in-frame only. The table records 140,000 to 150,000 clones, approximately 92% of them present only once. The sequence was obtained from an adult in good health. J is TRBJ1-3 and V is TRBV19; possible D gene TRBD1, 6 bases. Source: peripheral blood, taken on day 0 of AZD1222 vaccination. CDR3 nucleotide sequence: TGTGCCAGTATGGAGGACAGTAGGGCTGGAAACACCATATATTTT. Residues: CASMEDSRAGNTIYF.